The 17 T cell receptor beta chains below all came from one sample that was sequenced in a study of T-cell reconstitution after alpha-beta-depleted transplantation in children. Preparation of the TCRbeta library involved a method that used unique molecular identifiers. MiXCR, run by TCRdb on the PCR reads, gives a single entry per CDR3 protein. Found here are some 550,000 distinct CDR3 sequences, about 21% of them singletons; the top ten hold 13% to 15%. The specimen was PBMCs, mostly from graft donor cells, collected 360 days after TCRalphabeta/CD19-depleted stem cell transplant. The receptors stem from a boy under three years old who had a stem cell transplant for acute myeloid leukemia, so the T cells may come from the graft donor.

The V and J genes are TRBV5-8 and TRBJ2-1; the match to TRBD2 covers 10 bases. Germline V gene lookup returns CDR1 SGHTS and CDR2 YDEGEE. Trimming removed 4 bases from V and 15 bases from J; junction bases left unmatched: 13. CDR3 length: 14 residues. The CDR3 DNA reads TGTGCCAGCAGCACGCATCATCTAGCGGGGGCTAGGTTCTTC. Amino acids: CASSTHHLAGARFF.

This clonotype was recorded at least ten times. The rearrangement links TRBV11-2 to TRBJ2-7, with 7 bases that match TRBD1. V trimming: 0 bases; J trimming: 3 bases; junction bases outside the gene matches: 11. Germline V gene lookup returns CDR1 SGHAT and CDR2 FQNNGV. The CDR3 has 17 amino acids. DNA for the CDR3: TGTGCCAGCAGCTTAGATTCCTCGGCAGGGGGAATCTACGAGCAGTACTTC. This codes for CASSLDSSAGGIYEQYF.

This clonotype was observed a few times. The rearrangement uses TRBV20-1 and TRBJ2-7, with D possibly being TRBD1 or TRBD2 (6 bases each). There are 13 residues in the CDR3. The germline V and J ends were trimmed by 0 bases and 6 bases, with 12 bases remaining between them. Germline V gene data show CDR1 as DFQATT and CDR2 as SNEGSKA (reference sequence). The chain's CDR3 is CSARDEGGREQYV. As DNA, the CDR3 is TGCAGTGCTAGAGATGAAGGGGGGCGCGAGCAGTACGTC.

This clonotype was seen at least ten times. The CDR3 reads CSATLGVQETQYF. CDR3 coding DNA: TGCAGTGCTACCTTGGGAGTCCAAGAGACCCAGTACTTC. The chain couples TRBV20-1 to TRBJ2-5; tentatively, D is TRBD2 (5 bases). The V gene lost 4 bases and the J gene lost 1 base, with 10 bases spanning the gap. There are 13 residues in the CDR3. In germline, CDR1 is DFQATT, CDR2 SNEGSKA (reference sequence).

About this clonotype itself: One end of the junction is discordant with germline, which a read error may explain. V gene TRBV28 combines with J gene TRBJ2-5; TRBD2 agrees at 8 bases. Germline V gives CDR1 MDHEN, CDR2 SYDVKM. CDR3 size: 15 residues. The CDR3 DNA reads TGTGCCAGCAGTTACATCGGACTAGCCGGGGAGACCCAGCACTTC. Its protein is CASSYIGLAGETQHF.

This clonotype has more than one count but fewer than ten. CDR3 amino acids: CSAGRGLGGELFF. In DNA, the CDR3 is TGCAGCGCGGGCCGGGGCCTCGGAGGGGAGCTGTTTTTT. This chain uses TRBV20-1 with TRBJ2-2, with D perhaps being TRBD1 or TRBD2 (5 bases each). The CDR3 covers 13 residues. Germline V lookup: CDR1 DFQATT, CDR2 SNEGSKA (reference sequence).

This rearrangement joins TRBV2 to TRBJ1-5; 7 positions match TRBD1. Trimming removed 2 bases from V and 3 bases from J; junction bases left unmatched: 4. This CDR3 contains 15 residues. Per germline, CDR1 SNHLY and CDR2 FYNNEI. This CDR3 is CASSENRGVNQPQHF. The CDR3, as DNA: TGTGCCAGCAGTGAAAACAGGGGAGTCAATCAGCCCCAGCATTTT.

The V gene is TRBV9, the J gene TRBJ1-1; no clear D. This CDR3 is 13 amino acids long. CDR1 and CDR2 from the germline V gene are SGDLS and YYNGEE. Trimming pared 2 bases from V and 7 bases from J, leaving 12 bases between. The chain's CDR3 is CASSVWAESEAFF. CDR3 nucleotide sequence: TGTGCCAGCAGCGTCTGGGCAGAAAGTGAAGCTTTCTTT. Based on the CDR3 plus reference TRBV9 and TRBJ1-1, the full variable domain is DSGVTQTPKHLITATGQRVTLRCSPRSGDLSVYWYQQSLDQGLQFLIQYYNGEERAKGNILERFSAQQFPDLHSELNLSSLELGDSALYFCASSVWAESEAFFGQGTRLTVV.

At least ten counts were recorded for this clonotype. The J gene is TRBJ2-5, the V gene TRBV11-1; the match to TRBD2 covers 16 bases. The CDR3 spans 19 residues. Trimming cost V 5 bases and J 2 bases; bases outside gene matches: 11. Germline loops: CDR1 SGHAT, CDR2 FQDESV (reference sequence). CDR3 nucleotides: TGTGCCAGCAGCCAACCGGGACTAGCGGGGGGGAAGATTCAAGAGACCCAGTACTTC. Translating gives CASSQPGLAGGKIQETQYF.

The table lists this clonotype with a few counts. This rearrangement joins TRBV20-1 to TRBJ2-7; 7 bases line up with TRBD2. Germline values: CDR1 DFQATT, CDR2 SNEGSKA (reference sequence). This CDR3 has 16 amino acids. J was trimmed by 3 bases and V by 0 bases; bases with no gene match: 11. The CDR3 bases are TGCAGTGCTAGAGATGGAGCGGGGCTCCTGGTCTACGAGCAGTACTTC. Translated, it gives CSARDGAGLLVYEQYF.

This clonotype came up once. The chain links TRBV7-6 to TRBJ2-3; 10 bases fit TRBD2. Germline assignment: CDR1 SGHVS and CDR2 FNYEAQ. The CDR3 consists of 14 residues. J lost 6 bases, V lost 5 bases, and 5 bases had no gene match. DNA for the CDR3: TGTGCCAGCAGCACCCTAGCGGGGGAGGATACGCAGTATTTT. Translating gives CASSTLAGEDTQYF.

The chain couples TRBV20-1 to TRBJ1-1, with D unresolved. CDR1 DFQATT and CDR2 SNEGSKA come from the germline V gene (reference sequence). This CDR3 region has 14 residues. V lost 0 bases to trimming and J lost 2 bases, with 10 bases between them. The CDR3 DNA reads TGCAGTGCTAGAGATAGACATAGAAACACTGAAGCTTTCTTT. It encodes CSARDRHRNTEAFF.

This clonotype has a count of ten or more. The V call is TRBV5-1, the J call TRBJ2-3, with a possible D match to TRBD1 (5 bases). The CDR3 totals 13 residues. Deletions cut 0 bases from V and 4 bases from J, with 6 bases between. Per the germline V gene, CDR1 is SGHRS and CDR2 is YFSETQ. CDR3 nucleotides: TGCGCCAGCAGCTTGGTCAGGGCAGATACGCAGTATTTT. It codes for CASSLVRADTQYF.

This clonotype appeared a few times. This chain uses TRBV7-9 with TRBJ1-2; D is unresolved. V was trimmed by 6 bases and J by 8 bases, leaving 10 bases between them. Germline V lookup: CDR1 SEHNR, CDR2 FQNEAQ (reference sequence). This CDR3 contains 11 residues. The CDR3 here is CASRLMEGYTF. The CDR3 nucleotides are TGTGCCAGCAGGTTGATGGAGGGCTACACCTTC.

The chain combines TRBV6-5 with TRBJ1-4; no reliable D call. V was clipped by 2 bases and J by 4 bases, with 5 bases between them. Germline V lookup: CDR1 MNHEY, CDR2 SVGAGI. The CDR3 runs 13 residues. The CDR3 loop reads CASSYGVNEKLFF. The CDR3, as DNA: TGTGCCAGCAGTTACGGGGTTAATGAAAAACTGTTTTTT.

The V and J genes are TRBV20-1 and TRBJ2-4; D may match TRBD1 or TRBD2 (6 bases each). V was pared by 0 bases and J by 4 bases, with 19 bases between. Germline loops: CDR1 DFQATT, CDR2 SNEGSKA (reference sequence). The CDR3 sequence is 17 residues long. The CDR3 DNA is TGCAGTGCTAGAGAGGGGGGAGTAACAGGGCTGAAAAACATTCAGTACTTC. It encodes CSAREGGVTGLKNIQYF.

There are a few counts of this clonotype. The J gene is TRBJ2-7, the V gene TRBV21-1; TRBD1 reflects the table's D call only, with no check against the DNA. TRBV21-1 is listed as a pseudogene. The CDR3 is 17 residues long. CDR3 sequence: CASSKQAPRGLNYEQYF. CDR3 coding DNA: TGTGCCAGCAGCAAACAAGCTCCCAGGGGGCTAAACTACGAGCAGTACTTC.